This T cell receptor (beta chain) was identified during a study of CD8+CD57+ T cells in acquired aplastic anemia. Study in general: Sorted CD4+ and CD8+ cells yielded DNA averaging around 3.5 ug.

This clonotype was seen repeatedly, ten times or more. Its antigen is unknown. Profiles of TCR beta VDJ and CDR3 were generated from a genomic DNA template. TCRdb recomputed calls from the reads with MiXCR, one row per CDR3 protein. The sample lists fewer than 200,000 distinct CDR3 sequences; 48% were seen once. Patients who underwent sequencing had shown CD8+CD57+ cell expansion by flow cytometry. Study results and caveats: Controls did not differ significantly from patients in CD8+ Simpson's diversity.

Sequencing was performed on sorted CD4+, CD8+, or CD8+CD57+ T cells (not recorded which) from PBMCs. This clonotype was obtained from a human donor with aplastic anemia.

The CDR3 nucleotides are TGTGCCAGCAGCCAAGACGGCGGTGGGTCGCTTGAAGCTTTCTTT. It yields the protein CASSQDGGGSLEAFF. V is TRBV14 and J is TRBJ1-1, with D unclear. With 0 bases removed from V and 7 bases from J, the gap between germline ends came to 15 bases. CDR1 is SGHDN and CDR2 is FVKESK in the germline V gene. This CDR3 spans 15 amino acids.